This TCR beta chain was recorded in a study of T cell responses to AZD1222 COVID-19 vaccine. Concerning this clone: Its target is not known.

Some clones are missing from TCRdb's copy, which holds only in-frame ones; the method was immunoSEQ multiplex PCR. The sample has more than 70,000 clones, roughly nine tenths seen once. Study results and limitations: Baseline serology detected seropositivity in only six or seven AZD1222 recipients. Repertoires were sampled only after the peak T cell response. Reportedly, nearly half of unique spike TCRs recognized epitopes outside B.1.351/B.1.1.7 mutations.

After removal of 5 bases from V and 7 bases from J, the junction contained 8 bases not matched to a gene. This CDR3 spans 13 amino acids. Per the germline V gene, CDR1 is SQVTM and CDR2 is ANQGSEA. This clonotype was obtained from an adult in good health. The starting material was peripheral blood, obtained on day 0 of AZD1222 vaccination. The rearrangement links TRBV29-1 to TRBJ2-1; 7 nucleotides match TRBD2. CDR3 region: CSVSGTIGNEQFF. In DNA form, the CDR3 reads TGCAGCGTTTCCGGGACTATCGGGAATGAGCAGTTCTTC.